Listed below are T cell receptor beta chains from one sample, sequenced in a study of blood T cell repertoires in COVID-19. TCRdb keeps only in-frame clones here, not all; method: immunoSEQ multiplex PCR. Here the sample spans hundreds of thousands of clones, more than 85% being singletons. Sample: peripheral blood. These receptors were taken from a man in his sixties with COVID-19, enrolled during active disease. Each CDR3 is given with its conserved first and last residue. A D gene is named only where the DNA matches it firmly. Rows may omit the clone size; those that give it use once, few, many or a size class.

d_gene: .
v_gene: TRBV6-5
j_gene: TRBJ2-1
abundance: .
CDR3nt: TGTGCCAGCAGTTACTCTCGGGGGGCTACCGACAATGAGCAGTTCTTC
CDR3aa: CASSYSRGATDNEQFF

d_gene: .
v_gene: TRBV4-1
j_gene: TRBJ1-2
abundance: few
CDR3nt: TGCGCCAGCAGCCAAGGGCCCTCCTATGGCTACACCTTC
CDR3aa: CASSQGPSYGYTF

d_gene: TRBD2
v_gene: TRBV7-2
j_gene: TRBJ2-1
abundance: few
CDR3nt: TGTGCCAGCAGCTTATTGGGACTAGCCGTCAACAATGAGCAGTTCTTC
CDR3aa: CASSLLGLAVNNEQFF

d_gene: .
v_gene: TRBV5-6
j_gene: TRBJ2-2
abundance: .
CDR3nt: TGTGCCAGCAGCCCTTGGCCCCAGGGGCGCGACGGGGAGCTGTTTTTT
CDR3aa: CASSPWPQGRDGELFF

d_gene: .
v_gene: TRBV10-1
j_gene: TRBJ2-7
abundance: .
CDR3nt: TGCGCCAGCAGTGAGCAGTCTACAACGGGCGAGCAGTACTTC
CDR3aa: CASSEQSTTGEQYF

d_gene: .
v_gene: TRBV15
j_gene: TRBJ2-1
abundance: .
CDR3nt: TGTGCCACCAGCGGGGCGGGCAGGGGCGGTGAGCAGTTCTTC
CDR3aa: CATSGAGRGGEQFF

d_gene: TRBD1
v_gene: TRBV28
j_gene: TRBJ1-2
abundance: .
CDR3nt: TGTGCCAGCAGCCCCGGGACAGGGGACTATGGCTACACCTTC
CDR3aa: CASSPGTGDYGYTF

d_gene: .
v_gene: TRBV21-1
j_gene: TRBJ2-3
abundance: .
CDR3nt: TGTGCCAGCAGCAAAGATGTCGGGGGGCCCGATACCGGGGAAGATACGCAGTATTTT
CDR3aa: CASSKDVGGPDTGEDTQYF

d_gene: TRBD2
v_gene: TRBV28
j_gene: TRBJ2-2
abundance: .
CDR3nt: TGTGCCAGCAGTGAGGGTGGACTAGCGGGAAGGCGGGGCGGGGAGCTGTTTTTT
CDR3aa: CASSEGGLAGRRGGELFF

d_gene: .
v_gene: TRBV23-1
j_gene: TRBJ1-2
abundance: .
CDR3nt: TGCGCCAGCAGTCACCCTGGAGTCCGGGTTAACTATGGCTACACCTTC
CDR3aa: CASSHPGVRVNYGYTF

d_gene: TRBD2
v_gene: TRBV5-4
j_gene: TRBJ2-2
abundance: .
CDR3nt: TGTGCCAGCAGCTTGAGCGGACTAGGGAACACCGGGGAGCTGTTTTTT
CDR3aa: CASSLSGLGNTGELFF

d_gene: .
v_gene: TRBV9
j_gene: TRBJ2-1
abundance: .
CDR3nt: TGTGCCAGCAGCGGGAGACTGTCACCCTCCGCTGAGCAGTTCTTC
CDR3aa: CASSGRLSPSAEQFF

d_gene: .
v_gene: TRBV27
j_gene: TRBJ1-1
abundance: .
CDR3nt: TGTGCCAGCAGTTTCTCGGACAGACTTACGAACACTGAAGCTTTCTTT
CDR3aa: CASSFSDRLTNTEAFF

d_gene: .
v_gene: TRBV18
j_gene: TRBJ1-2
abundance: .
CDR3nt: TGTGCCAGCTCCGCGACTGAGAACTATGGCTACACCTTC
CDR3aa: CASSATENYGYTF

d_gene: .
v_gene: TRBV6-5
j_gene: TRBJ1-6
abundance: few
CDR3nt: TGTGCCAGCAGTTTCTCAGGGGTCGAACCCCTCCACTTT
CDR3aa: CASSFSGVEPLHF

d_gene: .
v_gene: TRBV4-1
j_gene: TRBJ1-3
abundance: .
CDR3nt: TGCGCCAGCAGCACCCCAGGGGACGGAAACACCATATATTTT
CDR3aa: CASSTPGDGNTIYF

d_gene: TRBD1
v_gene: TRBV11-3
j_gene: TRBJ1-2
abundance: .
CDR3nt: TGTGCCAGCAGCTCCCCCCCGGGACAGGGTGGTATTTTGGGTGGCTACACCTTC
CDR3aa: CASSSPPGQGGILGGYTF

d_gene: .
v_gene: TRBV28
j_gene: TRBJ1-5
abundance: few
CDR3nt: TGTGCCAGCAGGTTCCTCAATCAGCCCCAGCATTTT
CDR3aa: CASRFLNQPQHF

d_gene: .
v_gene: TRBV10-1
j_gene: TRBJ1-1
abundance: .
CDR3nt: TGCGCCAGCAGTGAGTACAGGGCGGGCACTGAAGCTTTCTTT
CDR3aa: CASSEYRAGTEAFF

d_gene: TRBD2
v_gene: TRBV28
j_gene: TRBJ2-7
abundance: .
CDR3nt: TGTGCCAGCAGATTAGGCGGGAGCTCCTACGAGCAGTACTTC
CDR3aa: CASRLGGSSYEQYF

d_gene: .
v_gene: TRBV19
j_gene: TRBJ1-1
abundance: .
CDR3nt: TGTGCCAGTAGGAGACCGGGGCGGAGGGAGAACACTGAAGCTTTCTTT
CDR3aa: CASRRPGRRENTEAFF

d_gene: TRBD1
v_gene: TRBV5-4
j_gene: TRBJ2-1
abundance: .
CDR3nt: TGTGCCAGCAGCTTGGGAGCAGGGGGCTCCTACAATGAGCAGTTCTTC
CDR3aa: CASSLGAGGSYNEQFF

d_gene: .
v_gene: TRBV5-1
j_gene: TRBJ2-7
abundance: .
CDR3nt: TGCGCCAGCAGCTTGGGAGACATAGCCTACGAGCAGTACTTC
CDR3aa: CASSLGDIAYEQYF

d_gene: .
v_gene: TRBV9
j_gene: TRBJ2-2
abundance: .
CDR3nt: TGTGCCAGCAGCGTAGGAGGGTCCGGGGAGCTGTTTTTT
CDR3aa: CASSVGGSGELFF

d_gene: .
v_gene: TRBV18
j_gene: TRBJ2-7
abundance: .
CDR3nt: TGTGCCAGCTCACCTTCGTCCTACGAGCAGTACTTC
CDR3aa: CASSPSSYEQYF

d_gene: TRBD1
v_gene: TRBV9
j_gene: TRBJ1-4
abundance: .
CDR3nt: TGTGCCAGCAGCGCAGGGGACAGGGGAGGAGAAAAACTGTTTTTT
CDR3aa: CASSAGDRGGEKLFF

d_gene: TRBD1
v_gene: TRBV10-3
j_gene: TRBJ2-1
abundance: .
CDR3nt: TGTGCCATCAGTGACACCCCGGGACAGGGAGTATATGAGCAGTTCTTC
CDR3aa: CAISDTPGQGVYEQFF

d_gene: .
v_gene: TRBV2
j_gene: TRBJ2-1
abundance: .
CDR3nt: TGTGCCAGCAGTGAGCTGCAGGATAGCTCCTACAATGAGCAGTTCTTC
CDR3aa: CASSELQDSSYNEQFF

d_gene: TRBD1
v_gene: TRBV5-1
j_gene: TRBJ1-2
abundance: .
CDR3nt: TGCGCCAGCAGCCCACCCGGGGACAGGGCAGCCTATGGCTACACCTTC
CDR3aa: CASSPPGDRAAYGYTF

d_gene: TRBD2
v_gene: TRBV5-4
j_gene: TRBJ2-3
abundance: .
CDR3nt: TGTGCCAGCAGCACTAGCGGGGGCACAGATACGCAGTATTTT
CDR3aa: CASSTSGGTDTQYF

d_gene: .
v_gene: TRBV12-3/TRBV12-4
j_gene: TRBJ2-3
abundance: .
CDR3nt: TGTGCCAGCAGTTTAAGAGCAGATACGCAGTATTTT
CDR3aa: CASSLRADTQYF

d_gene: .
v_gene: TRBV5-4
j_gene: TRBJ1-1
abundance: .
CDR3nt: TGTGCCAGCAGCCCCCCGAGCCTTAACACTGAAGCTTTCTTT
CDR3aa: CASSPPSLNTEAFF

d_gene: TRBD2
v_gene: TRBV15
j_gene: TRBJ2-1
abundance: .
CDR3nt: TGTGCCACCAGCAGAGATGCGGTAGCGGGGGTTAACAATGAGCAGTTCTTC
CDR3aa: CATSRDAVAGVNNEQFF

d_gene: .
v_gene: TRBV28
j_gene: TRBJ2-6
abundance: .
CDR3nt: TGTGCCAGCAGTTTAGGCCAATCTGGGGCCAACGTCCTGACTTTC
CDR3aa: CASSLGQSGANVLTF

d_gene: TRBD1
v_gene: TRBV11-3
j_gene: TRBJ2-1
abundance: few
CDR3nt: TGTGCCAGCAGCAAACAGGGGGCGATTTCCTACAATGAGCAGTTCTTC
CDR3aa: CASSKQGAISYNEQFF

d_gene: .
v_gene: TRBV24-1
j_gene: TRBJ1-2
abundance: .
CDR3nt: TGTGCCACCAGCCCGGCAGGCCTTAACTATGGCTACACCTTC
CDR3aa: CATSPAGLNYGYTF

d_gene: .
v_gene: TRBV30
j_gene: TRBJ1-2
abundance: .
CDR3nt: TGTGCCTGGAGTGTACAGCCTAACTATGGCTACACCTTC
CDR3aa: CAWSVQPNYGYTF

d_gene: .
v_gene: TRBV7-2
j_gene: TRBJ2-2
abundance: .
CDR3nt: TGTGCCAGCAGCTTAGGCCCTAGCACCGGGGAGCTGTTTTTT
CDR3aa: CASSLGPSTGELFF

d_gene: TRBD2
v_gene: TRBV11-2
j_gene: TRBJ2-5
abundance: .
CDR3nt: TGTGCCAGCAGCCCCGGGAGGGAGACCCAGTACTTC
CDR3aa: CASSPGRETQYF

d_gene: .
v_gene: TRBV9
j_gene: TRBJ2-1
abundance: .
CDR3nt: TGTGCCAGCAGCGTAGGAGAGAGGAGCGCCCCGGGGAATGAGCAGTTCTTC
CDR3aa: CASSVGERSAPGNEQFF

d_gene: TRBD1
v_gene: TRBV11-2
j_gene: TRBJ2-1
abundance: .
CDR3nt: TGTGCCAGCAGCCAGGGACAGGGGGCGATGTATGAGCAGTTCTTC
CDR3aa: CASSQGQGAMYEQFF

d_gene: .
v_gene: TRBV4-2
j_gene: TRBJ1-6
abundance: .
CDR3nt: TGTGCCAGCAGCCAAGGACAAGATAATTCACCCCTCCACTTT
CDR3aa: CASSQGQDNSPLHF

d_gene: .
v_gene: TRBV15
j_gene: TRBJ1-4
abundance: once
CDR3nt: TGTGCCACCAGCACAGGAATTAACGAAAAACTGTTTTTT
CDR3aa: CATSTGINEKLFF

d_gene: .
v_gene: TRBV11-2
j_gene: TRBJ2-2
abundance: .
CDR3nt: TGTGCCAGCAGCTCGATACAGGACCGCCGATACACCGGGGAGCTGTTTTTT
CDR3aa: CASSSIQDRRYTGELFF

d_gene: TRBD1
v_gene: TRBV5-1
j_gene: TRBJ2-7
abundance: .
CDR3nt: TGCGCCAGCAGCTTGGGGACAGGGGAAAACGAGCAGTACTTC
CDR3aa: CASSLGTGENEQYF

d_gene: TRBD1
v_gene: TRBV19
j_gene: TRBJ1-1
abundance: .
CDR3nt: TGTGCCAGTAGTGCCTACAGGGGGGTCACTGAAGCTTTCTTT
CDR3aa: CASSAYRGVTEAFF

d_gene: .
v_gene: TRBV11-2
j_gene: TRBJ2-7
abundance: .
CDR3nt: TGTGCCAGCAGCTTGCAGGGCGAGCAGTACTTC
CDR3aa: CASSLQGEQYF

d_gene: TRBD2
v_gene: TRBV5-4
j_gene: TRBJ2-5
abundance: .
CDR3nt: TGTGCCAGCAGCTCGGTCGCTAGCGGGAATAAGGCCCAGTACTTC
CDR3aa: CASSSVASGNKAQYF

d_gene: TRBD1
v_gene: TRBV28
j_gene: TRBJ1-1
abundance: .
CDR3nt: TGTGCCAGCAGTTTAGGACAGGGATTCACTGAAGCTTTCTTT
CDR3aa: CASSLGQGFTEAFF

d_gene: TRBD1
v_gene: TRBV30
j_gene: TRBJ1-5
abundance: .
CDR3nt: TGTGCCTGGAGTACACCCGGGACAGGTCCTGGGCCCCAGCATTTT
CDR3aa: CAWSTPGTGPGPQHF

d_gene: TRBD1
v_gene: TRBV27
j_gene: TRBJ1-1
abundance: .
CDR3nt: TGTGCCAGCAGTCCGTGGACAGGGGCGAACACTGAAGCTTTCTTT
CDR3aa: CASSPWTGANTEAFF

d_gene: TRBD1
v_gene: TRBV19
j_gene: TRBJ2-4
abundance: .
CDR3nt: TGTGCCAGTAGTATCCGACAGGGGGTTCCTAAAAACATTCAGTACTTC
CDR3aa: CASSIRQGVPKNIQYF

d_gene: TRBD2
v_gene: TRBV7-2
j_gene: TRBJ2-7
abundance: few
CDR3nt: TGTGCCAGCAGCTTAGCGGAGGCTAGCGGGAGGCGGACCGCCCTCTACGAGCAGTACTTC
CDR3aa: CASSLAEASGRRTALYEQYF

d_gene: TRBD2
v_gene: TRBV24-1
j_gene: TRBJ2-1
abundance: .
CDR3nt: TGTGCCACCAGTGATCCCCGGACTAGCGGAGATGAGCAGTTCTTC
CDR3aa: CATSDPRTSGDEQFF

d_gene: .
v_gene: TRBV7-8
j_gene: TRBJ1-5
abundance: .
CDR3nt: TGTGCCAGCAGCCCACGACCGCAGGATCAGCCCCAGCATTTT
CDR3aa: CASSPRPQDQPQHF

d_gene: .
v_gene: TRBV6-5
j_gene: TRBJ2-7
abundance: .
CDR3nt: TGTGCCAGCAGTTACGGCAGGTATCCGTCCGAGCAGTACTTC
CDR3aa: CASSYGRYPSEQYF

d_gene: .
v_gene: TRBV25-1
j_gene: TRBJ2-1
abundance: .
CDR3nt: TGTGCCAGCAGTGAACCGGCGGAGAATGAGCAGTTCTTC
CDR3aa: CASSEPAENEQFF